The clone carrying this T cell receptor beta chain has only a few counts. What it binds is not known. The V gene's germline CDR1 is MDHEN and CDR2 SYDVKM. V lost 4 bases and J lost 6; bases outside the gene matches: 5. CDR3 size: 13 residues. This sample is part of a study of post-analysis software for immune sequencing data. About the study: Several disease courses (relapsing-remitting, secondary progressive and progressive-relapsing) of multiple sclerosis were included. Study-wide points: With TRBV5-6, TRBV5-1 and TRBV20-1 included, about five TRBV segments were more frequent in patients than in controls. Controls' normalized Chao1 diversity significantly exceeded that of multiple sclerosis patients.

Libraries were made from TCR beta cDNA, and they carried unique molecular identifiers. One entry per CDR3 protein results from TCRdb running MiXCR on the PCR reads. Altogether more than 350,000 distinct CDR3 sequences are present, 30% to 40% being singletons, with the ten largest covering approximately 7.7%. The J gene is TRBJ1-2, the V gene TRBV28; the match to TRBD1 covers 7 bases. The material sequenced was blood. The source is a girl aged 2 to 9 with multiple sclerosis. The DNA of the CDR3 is TGTGCCAGCAGTTACAGGGGAGAGGATGGCTACACCTTC. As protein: CASSYRGEDGYTF.